The entry below gives a single T cell receptor (beta chain) sequence along with its context. Its matching antigen is unknown. The data derive from a study of cytomegalovirus exposure and HLA in healthy donors. Study as a whole: Earlier findings included 117 million unique TCR beta sequences obtained from about 179 million T cells. Broader study findings: A reported reduction in N-insertions relative to the approximately 670-donor mean was seen in an Asian-associated ancestry cluster in a later analysis. Within the data, a cluster of highly shared sequence variants was likely a sequencing artifact.

Both 60 Vbeta primers and 13 Jbeta primers went into the PCR. The table came from immunoSEQ multiplex PCR; TCRdb's copy has only in-frame clones and leaves some out. Of approximately 220,000 clones listed, 82% were seen once; the top ten hold about 6.4%. The germline V gene has CDR1 SGHRS and CDR2 YFSETQ. Germline trimming cut 0 bases from V and 10 bases from J; bases unmatched to any gene: 7. There are 15 residues in the CDR3. Donors consisted of healthy bone marrow donors. The J gene is TRBJ2-1, the V gene TRBV5-1; 10 nucleotides match TRBD2. This TCR was recovered from a man between 35 and 55 years old in good health and CMV-seropositive. Sequencing was performed on PBMCs. This CDR3 reads CASSLGAGGPREQFF. CDR3 coding DNA: TGCGCCAGCAGCTTGGGAGCGGGAGGGCCACGCGAGCAGTTCTTC.